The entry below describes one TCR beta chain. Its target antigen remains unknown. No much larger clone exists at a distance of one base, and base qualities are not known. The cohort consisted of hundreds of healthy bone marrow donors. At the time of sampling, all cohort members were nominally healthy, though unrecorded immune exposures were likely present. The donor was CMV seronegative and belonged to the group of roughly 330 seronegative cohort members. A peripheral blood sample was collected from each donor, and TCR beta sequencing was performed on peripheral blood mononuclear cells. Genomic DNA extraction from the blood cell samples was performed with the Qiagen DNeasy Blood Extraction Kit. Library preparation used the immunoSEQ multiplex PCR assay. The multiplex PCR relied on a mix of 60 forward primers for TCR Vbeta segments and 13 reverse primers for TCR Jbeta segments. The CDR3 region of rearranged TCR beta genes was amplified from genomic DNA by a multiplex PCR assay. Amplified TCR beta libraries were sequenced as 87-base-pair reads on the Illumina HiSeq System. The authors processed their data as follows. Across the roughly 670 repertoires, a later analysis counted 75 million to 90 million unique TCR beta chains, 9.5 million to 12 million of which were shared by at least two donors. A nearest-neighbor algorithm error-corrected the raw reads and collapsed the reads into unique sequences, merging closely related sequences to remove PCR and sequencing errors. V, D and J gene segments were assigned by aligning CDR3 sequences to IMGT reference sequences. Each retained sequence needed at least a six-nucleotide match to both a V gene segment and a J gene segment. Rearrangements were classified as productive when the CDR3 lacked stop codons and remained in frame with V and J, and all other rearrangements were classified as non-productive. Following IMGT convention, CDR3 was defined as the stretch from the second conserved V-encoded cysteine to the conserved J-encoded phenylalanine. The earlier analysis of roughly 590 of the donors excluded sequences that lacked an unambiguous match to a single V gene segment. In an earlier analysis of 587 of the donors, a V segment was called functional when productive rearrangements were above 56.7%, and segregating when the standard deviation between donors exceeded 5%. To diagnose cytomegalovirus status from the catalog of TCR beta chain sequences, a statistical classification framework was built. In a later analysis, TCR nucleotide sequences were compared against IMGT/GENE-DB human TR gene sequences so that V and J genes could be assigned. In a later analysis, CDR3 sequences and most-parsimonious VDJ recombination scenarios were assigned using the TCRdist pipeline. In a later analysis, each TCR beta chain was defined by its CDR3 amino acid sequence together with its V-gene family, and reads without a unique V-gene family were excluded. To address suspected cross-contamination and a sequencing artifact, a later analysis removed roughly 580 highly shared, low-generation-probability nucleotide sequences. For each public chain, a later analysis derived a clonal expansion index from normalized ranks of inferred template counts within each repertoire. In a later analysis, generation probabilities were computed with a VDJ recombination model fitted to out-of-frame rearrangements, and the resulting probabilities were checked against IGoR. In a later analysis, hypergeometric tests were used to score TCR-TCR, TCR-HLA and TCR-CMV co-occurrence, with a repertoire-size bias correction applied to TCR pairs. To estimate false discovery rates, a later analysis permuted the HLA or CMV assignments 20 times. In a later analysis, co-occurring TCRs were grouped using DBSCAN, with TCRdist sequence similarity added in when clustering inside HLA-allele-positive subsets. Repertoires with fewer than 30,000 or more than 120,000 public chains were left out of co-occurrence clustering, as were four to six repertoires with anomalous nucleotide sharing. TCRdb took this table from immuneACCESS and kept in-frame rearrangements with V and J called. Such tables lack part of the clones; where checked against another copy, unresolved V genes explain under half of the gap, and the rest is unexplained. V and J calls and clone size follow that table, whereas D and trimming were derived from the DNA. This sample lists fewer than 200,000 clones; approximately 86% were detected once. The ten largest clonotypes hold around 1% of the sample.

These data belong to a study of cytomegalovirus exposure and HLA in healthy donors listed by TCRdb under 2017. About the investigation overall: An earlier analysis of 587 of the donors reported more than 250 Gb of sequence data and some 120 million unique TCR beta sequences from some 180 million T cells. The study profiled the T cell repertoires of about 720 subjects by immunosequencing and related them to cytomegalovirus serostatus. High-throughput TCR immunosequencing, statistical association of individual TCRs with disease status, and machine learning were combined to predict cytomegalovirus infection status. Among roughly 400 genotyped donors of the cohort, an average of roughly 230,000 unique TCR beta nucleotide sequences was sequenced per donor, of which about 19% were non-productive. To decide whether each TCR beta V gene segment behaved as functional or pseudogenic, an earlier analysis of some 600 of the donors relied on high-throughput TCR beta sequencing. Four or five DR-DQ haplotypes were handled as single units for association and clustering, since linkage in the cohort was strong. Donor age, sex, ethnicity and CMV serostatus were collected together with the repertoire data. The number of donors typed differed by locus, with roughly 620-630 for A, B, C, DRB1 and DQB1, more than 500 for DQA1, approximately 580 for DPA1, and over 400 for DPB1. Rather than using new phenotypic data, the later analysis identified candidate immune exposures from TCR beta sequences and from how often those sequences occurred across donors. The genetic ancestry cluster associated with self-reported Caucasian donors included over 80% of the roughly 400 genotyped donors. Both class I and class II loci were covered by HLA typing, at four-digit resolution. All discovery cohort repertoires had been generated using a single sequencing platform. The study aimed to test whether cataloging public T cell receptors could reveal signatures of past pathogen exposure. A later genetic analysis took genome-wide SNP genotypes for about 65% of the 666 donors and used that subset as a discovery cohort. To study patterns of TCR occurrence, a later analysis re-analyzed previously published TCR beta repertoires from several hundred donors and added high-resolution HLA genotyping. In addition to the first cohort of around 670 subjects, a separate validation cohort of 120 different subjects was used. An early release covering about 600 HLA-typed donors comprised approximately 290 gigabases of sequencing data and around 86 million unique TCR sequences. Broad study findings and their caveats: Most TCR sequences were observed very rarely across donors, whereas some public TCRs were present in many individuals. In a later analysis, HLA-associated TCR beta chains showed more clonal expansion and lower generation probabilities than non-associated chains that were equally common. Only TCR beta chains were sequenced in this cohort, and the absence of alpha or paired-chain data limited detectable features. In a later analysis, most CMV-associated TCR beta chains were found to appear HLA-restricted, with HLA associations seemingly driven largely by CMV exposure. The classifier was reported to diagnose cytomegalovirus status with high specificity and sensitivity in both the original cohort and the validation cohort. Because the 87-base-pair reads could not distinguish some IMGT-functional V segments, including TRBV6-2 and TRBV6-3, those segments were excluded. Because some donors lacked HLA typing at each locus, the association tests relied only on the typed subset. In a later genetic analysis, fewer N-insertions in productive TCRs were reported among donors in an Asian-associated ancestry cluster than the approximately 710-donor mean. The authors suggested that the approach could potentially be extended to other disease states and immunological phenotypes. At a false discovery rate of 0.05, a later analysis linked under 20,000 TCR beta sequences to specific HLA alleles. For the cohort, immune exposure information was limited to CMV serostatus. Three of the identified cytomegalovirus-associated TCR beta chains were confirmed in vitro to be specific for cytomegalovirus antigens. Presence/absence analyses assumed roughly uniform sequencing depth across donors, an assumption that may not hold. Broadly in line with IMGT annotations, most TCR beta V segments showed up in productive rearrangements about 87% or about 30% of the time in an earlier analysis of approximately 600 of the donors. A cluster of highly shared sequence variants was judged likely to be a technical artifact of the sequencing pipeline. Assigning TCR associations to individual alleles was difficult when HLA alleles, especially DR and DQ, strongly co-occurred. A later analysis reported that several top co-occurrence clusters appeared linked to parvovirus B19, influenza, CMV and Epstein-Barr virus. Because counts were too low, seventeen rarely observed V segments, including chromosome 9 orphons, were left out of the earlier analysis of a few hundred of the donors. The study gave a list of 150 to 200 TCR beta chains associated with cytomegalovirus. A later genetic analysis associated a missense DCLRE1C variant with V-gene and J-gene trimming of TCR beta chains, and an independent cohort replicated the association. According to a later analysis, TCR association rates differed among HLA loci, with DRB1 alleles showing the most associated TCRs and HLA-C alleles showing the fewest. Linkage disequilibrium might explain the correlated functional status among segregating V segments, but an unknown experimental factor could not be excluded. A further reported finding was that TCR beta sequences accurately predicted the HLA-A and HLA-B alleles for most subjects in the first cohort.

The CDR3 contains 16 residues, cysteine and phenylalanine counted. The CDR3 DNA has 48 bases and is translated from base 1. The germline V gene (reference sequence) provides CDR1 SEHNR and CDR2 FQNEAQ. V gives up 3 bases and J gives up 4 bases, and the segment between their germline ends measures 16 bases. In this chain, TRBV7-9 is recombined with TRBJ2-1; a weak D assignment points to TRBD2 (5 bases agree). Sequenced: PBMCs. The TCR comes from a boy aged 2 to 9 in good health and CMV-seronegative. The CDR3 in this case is CASSFVVRESYNEQFF. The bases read TGTGCCAGCAGCTTCGTAGTGAGGGAATCTTACAATGAGCAGTTCTTC.